The next 29 T cell receptor beta chains were all read from a single sample in a study of T cell responses to AZD1222 COVID-19 vaccine. Using immunoSEQ multiplex PCR, the repertoire was profiled, and TCRdb retains in-frame clones only, with some absent. This sample yields 120,000 or so clones, of which approximately 83% are seen a single time; more than 7.5% belongs to the top ten. The material sequenced was peripheral blood, taken on day 0 of AZD1222 vaccination. These receptors were taken from an adult in good health.

V gene TRBV9 combines with J gene TRBJ2-7; TRBD1 agrees at 7 bases. Germline V gene lookup returns CDR1 SGDLS and CDR2 YYNGEE. V shed 3 bases and J 4 bases; nucleotides not matched to a gene: 16. The CDR3 spans 17 residues. Written as DNA, the CDR3 is TGTGCCAGCAGCGAGACCGAGGTAGGACAGGCCCCGTACGAGCAGTACTTC. Translating it yields CASSETEVGQAPYEQYF.

This rearrangement joins TRBV5-4 to TRBJ1-2, with 7 bases matching TRBD1. Germline V CDR1 and CDR2: SGHNT, YYREEE (reference sequence). This CDR3 region has 17 residues. Losses at the gene ends were 5 bases for V and 3 bases for J; bases not matched to a gene: 16. CDR3 amino acids: CASRNGGGTSLYYGYTF. CDR3 DNA: TGTGCCAGCAGAAACGGAGGGGGCACCTCCCTATACTATGGCTACACCTTC.

The chain combines TRBV29-1 with TRBJ1-1, with D perhaps TRBD1 (6 bases). Germline V gene sequence: CDR1 SQVTM, CDR2 ANQGSEA. V was trimmed by 7 bases and J by 3 bases, leaving 12 bases between them. CDR3 length: 12 residues. As DNA, the CDR3 is TGCAGCGAGACAGGAGGGTACACTGAAGCTTTCTTT. This gives the protein CSETGGYTEAFF.

The chain uses TRBV6-2 or TRBV6-3 and TRBJ2-7; no reliable D call. Germline V gives CDR1 MNHEY, CDR2 SVGEGT. The CDR3 totals 13 residues. Trimming left V 6 bases short and J 3 bases short, with 12 bases between. The DNA of the CDR3 is TGTGCCAGCAGCCGAGACGGAAACTACGAGCAGTACTTC. Its protein product is CASSRDGNYEQYF.

As regards this clone: A junction boundary mismatches the germline segment, possibly from a read error. The gene calls are TRBV7-7 and TRBJ2-7; D uncertain. The CDR3 consists of 14 residues. In germline, CDR1 is SSHAT, CDR2 FNYEAQ (reference sequence). CDR3 nucleotide sequence: TGTGCTAGCAGCTTAGGGCGGTCCTCCTACGAGCAGTACTTC. It specifies CASSLGRSSYEQYF.

The chain couples TRBV6-5 to TRBJ2-3; D is undetermined. Per the germline V gene, CDR1 is MNHEY and CDR2 is SVGAGI. CDR3 length: 14 amino acids. V was clipped by 9 bases and J by 6 bases, with 19 bases between them. This CDR3 is CASQTNASPDTQYF. As DNA, the CDR3 is TGTGCCAGTCAGACGAATGCCTCACCTGATACGCAGTATTTT.

This clone appeared a single time. The chain combines TRBV5-1 with TRBJ2-3; no clear D. V lost 5 bases to trimming and J lost 2 bases, with 6 bases between them. The CDR3 is 12 amino acids. Germline lookup yields CDR1 SGHRS and CDR2 YFSETQ. CDR3 region: CASSGYTDTQYF. The CDR3 nucleotides read TGCGCCAGCAGTGGATACACAGATACGCAGTATTTT.

This chain joins TRBV6-2 or TRBV6-3 and TRBJ1-1; tentative D call: TRBD1 (6 bases). With 5 bases removed from V and 7 bases from J, the gap between germline ends came to 14 bases. Germline loops: CDR1 MNHEY, CDR2 SVGEGT. The CDR3 is made up of 13 amino acids. The CDR3 protein is CASSALIQGEAFF. The DNA of the CDR3 is TGTGCCAGCAGTGCTCTAATACAGGGTGAAGCTTTCTTT.

This sequence joins TRBV4-1 and TRBJ1-5; D call uncertain. V lost 0 bases, J lost 7 bases, and 10 bases lay in between. Germline CDR1 and CDR2: MGHRA and YSYEKL. The CDR3 runs 14 residues. This CDR3 reads CASSQDLGSQPQHF. Written as DNA, the CDR3 is TGCGCCAGCAGCCAAGATCTCGGTTCGCAGCCCCAGCATTTT.

V is TRBV7-2 and J is TRBJ1-2, with D perhaps TRBD1 (5 bases). Germline V gene data show CDR1 as SGHTA and CDR2 as FQGNSA. Trimming removed 5 bases from V and 8 bases from J, with 24 bases in between. CDR3 size: 16 residues. CDR3 sequence: CASSKPTDLMGRGYTF. In DNA form, the CDR3 reads TGTGCCAGCAGCAAACCGACTGACCTCATGGGGCGCGGCTACACCTTC.

V usage is TRBV9 and J usage is TRBJ2-3, with unresolved D. The CDR3 is made up of 14 amino acids. Germline V gene sequence: CDR1 SGDLS, CDR2 YYNGEE. Trimming left V 1 base short and J 1 base short, with 7 bases between. CDR3 DNA sequence: TGTGCCAGCAGCGTAATAGAGGGCACAGATACGCAGTATTTT. This codes for CASSVIEGTDTQYF. The complete variable domain, with remaining parts taken from reference TRBV9 and TRBJ2-3, reads DSGVTQTPKHLITATGQRVTLRCSPRSGDLSVYWYQQSLDQGLQFLIQYYNGEERAKGNILERFSAQQFPDLHSELNLSSLELGDSALYFCASSVIEGTDTQYFGPGTRLTVL.

This clone was seen just once. This chain links TRBV2 with TRBJ1-6; D not certain. The germline V and J ends were trimmed by 3 bases and 10 bases, with 16 bases remaining between them. Germline lookup yields CDR1 SNHLY and CDR2 FYNNEI. The CDR3 is made up of 15 amino acids. CDR3 residues: CASSDTSGGRSPLHF. CDR3 bases: TGTGCCAGCAGTGATACCTCCGGCGGAAGATCACCCCTCCACTTT.

The rearrangement joins TRBV13 to TRBJ2-5; TRBD2 matches at 8 bases. The germline CDR1 and CDR2 sequences are PRHDT and FYEKMQ (reference sequence). CDR3 length: 15 residues. With V trimmed by 5 bases and J by 5 bases, 10 bases remained unmatched. The CDR3 DNA reads as TGTGCCAGCAGCCCATCCGGTTCGGGGGGGGAGACCCAGTACTTC. It is translated as CASSPSGSGGETQYF.

This clone was seen a single time. V usage is TRBV7-9 and J usage is TRBJ2-2, with 9 bases lining up with TRBD1. There are 15 residues in the CDR3. With 6 bases clipped from V and 6 bases from J, the junction kept 8 bases outside the gene matches. The V gene's germline CDR1 is SEHNR and CDR2 FQNEAQ (reference sequence). The CDR3 DNA follows: TGTGCCAGCAGAGACAGGGGGGTTCTTGCCGGGGAGCTGTTTTTT. Amino acids: CASRDRGVLAGELFF. Drawing the rest from reference TRBV7-9 and TRBJ2-2, the complete variable domain is DTGVSQNPRHKITKRGQNVTFRCDPISEHNRLYWYRQTLGQGPEFLTYFQNEAQLEKSRLLSDRFSAERPKGSFSTLEIQRTEQGDSAMYLCASRDRGVLAGELFFGEGSRLTVL.

V gene TRBV28 combines with J gene TRBJ1-3, with TRBD1 matching 7 bases. The germline V gene encodes CDR1 MDHEN and CDR2 SYDVKM. This CDR3 has 16 amino acids. V was clipped by 5 bases and J by 0 bases; unmatched bases: 7. CDR3 coding DNA: TGTGCCAGCAGTGGAGGAGGGGGCACCTCTGGAAACACCATATATTTT. It yields the protein CASSGGGGTSGNTIYF.

In this sample, this clone turned up once. The chain carries TRBV7-2 and TRBJ2-2, with D uncertain. Trimming took 0 bases from V and 1 from J, leaving 6 bases between them. CDR3 length equals 15 residues. Looked up from germline, CDR1 is SGHTA and CDR2 is FQGNSA. The CDR3 bases are TGTGCCAGCAGCTTAGCCCGACAGAACACCGGGGAGCTGTTTTTT. Residues: CASSLARQNTGELFF.

V usage is TRBV14 and J usage is TRBJ1-6; D gene unclear. The length of the CDR3 is 13 residues. Germline CDR1 is SGHDN and CDR2 is FVKESK. V lost 1 base to trimming and J lost 7 bases, with 5 bases between them. This CDR3 reads CASSQGLNSPLHF. CDR3 sequence (DNA): TGTGCCAGCAGCCAAGGGTTGAATTCACCCCTCCACTTT. Using reference TRBV14 and TRBJ1-6 for the parts outside the CDR3, the full variable domain is EAGVTQFPSHSVIEKGQTVTLRCDPISGHDNLYWYRRVMGKEIKFLLHFVKESKQDESGMPNNRFLAERTGGTYSTLKVQPAELEDSGVYFCASSQGLNSPLHFGNGTRLTVT.

The J gene is TRBJ1-2, the V gene TRBV6-1; D gene uncertain. Germline V gene data show CDR1 as MNHNS and CDR2 as SASEGT. The length of the CDR3 is 12 residues. Trimming removed 8 bases at V and 0 bases at J, with 7 bases between. CDR3 DNA sequence: TGTGCCAGCGGGAGCTCTAACTATGGCTACACCTTC. It specifies CASGSSNYGYTF.

V gene TRBV2 combines with J gene TRBJ1-4, with D hard to call. With 6 bases removed from V and 0 bases from J, the gap between germline ends came to 5 bases. The CDR3 totals 13 residues. Per the germline V gene, CDR1 is SNHLY and CDR2 is FYNNEI. CDR3 loop: CASRGPTNEKLFF. CDR3 nucleotides: TGTGCCAGCAGAGGCCCAACTAATGAAAAACTGTTTTTT.

This clone was seen a handful of times. V and J are TRBV4-2 and TRBJ2-3; 10 nucleotides line up with TRBD2. V lost 0 bases, J lost 4 bases, and 1 base stayed unmatched. In germline, CDR1 is LGHNA, CDR2 YNFKEQ. The CDR3 runs 15 residues. CDR3 nucleotides: TGTGCCAGCAGCCAAGAAGCGGGGGGGCCAGATACGCAGTATTTT. Its protein product is CASSQEAGGPDTQYF.

The chain recombines TRBV7-6 with TRBJ1-4, with 8 bases lining up with TRBD1. V shed 5 bases, J shed 4 bases, and the junction held 6 bases outside the gene matches. This CDR3 comprises 15 residues. Germline assignment: CDR1 SGHVS and CDR2 FNYEAQ. The CDR3 loop reads CASSPPTGDNEKLFF. DNA for the CDR3: TGTGCCAGCAGCCCGCCGACAGGGGATAATGAAAAACTGTTTTTT.

This chain links TRBV7-2 with TRBJ1-6; D call uncertain. Germline loops: CDR1 SGHTA, CDR2 FQGNSA. This CDR3 has 15 amino acids. Trimming removed 0 bases at V and 10 bases at J, with 13 bases between. CDR3 DNA: TGTGCCAGCAGCTTAGCATGGGGTATGGGATCACCCCTCCACTTT. Residues: CASSLAWGMGSPLHF.

The chain uses TRBV9 and TRBJ2-3; unclear D gene. Trimming removed 1 base at V and 2 bases at J, with 11 bases between. Germline values: CDR1 SGDLS, CDR2 YYNGEE. The CDR3 loop spans 15 amino acids. This CDR3 is CASSVYSLITDTQYF. The CDR3, as DNA: TGTGCCAGCAGCGTATATAGCCTTATCACAGATACGCAGTATTTT.

Details on this clone: At one of its ends the junction is not consistent with the germline gene, which may arise from a read error. The rearrangement uses TRBV7-3 and TRBJ1-2; D is unclear. CDR1 SGHTA and CDR2 FQGTGA come from the germline V gene. This CDR3 is 14 amino acids long. The CDR3: CASSLTNGAQLWSF. The CDR3 DNA follows: TGTGCCAGCAGCTTAACAAACGGCGCTCAACTCTGGTCCTTC.

V is TRBV2 and J is TRBJ1-5; no reliable D call. V was shortened by 1 base and J by 4 bases, with 8 bases between the two germline ends. Germline loops: CDR1 SNHLY, CDR2 FYNNEI. This CDR3 has 14 residues. The CDR3 nucleotides read TGTGCCAGCAGTGAAGTTCAGGCTAATCAGCCCCAGCATTTT. Amino acid sequence: CASSEVQANQPQHF.

This chain links TRBV6-5 with TRBJ2-7; TRBD1 might be the D (5 bases). V lost 7 bases, J lost 2 bases, and 12 bases lay in between. This CDR3 is 13 amino acids long. CDR1 and CDR2 (germline): MNHEY, SVGAGI. CDR3 region: CASTPSGTYEQYF. CDR3 nucleotides: TGTGCCAGCACCCCCTCAGGGACCTACGAGCAGTACTTC.

The rearrangement links TRBV11-2 to TRBJ2-1; TRBD2 matches at 12 bases. The CDR3 consists of 16 residues. Germline loops: CDR1 SGHAT, CDR2 FQNNGV. V gave up 5 bases and J gave up 5 bases; unmatched junction bases: 7. CDR3 sequence reads: CASSRTSGESDNEQFF. The CDR3 bases are TGTGCCAGCAGCCGGACTAGCGGGGAATCCGACAATGAGCAGTTCTTC.

This chain joins TRBV5-4 and TRBJ2-7; tentative D call: TRBD1 (7 bases). In germline, CDR1 is SGHNT, CDR2 YYREEE (reference sequence). This CDR3 contains 15 residues. The V and J ends lost 2 bases and 5 bases respectively, with 17 bases between them. Here the CDR3 DNA reads TGTGCCAGCAGCTTAATCGGCAGGGGGGATGACGAGCAGTACTTC. Encoded protein: CASSLIGRGDDEQYF.

This chain joins TRBV6-1 and TRBJ1-6, with a weak D call TRBD1 (5 bases). CDR3 length: 14 residues. V was clipped by 3 bases and J by 5 bases, with 8 bases between them. Germline CDR1 and CDR2: MNHNS and SASEGT. This CDR3 reads CASSEGLNNSPLHF. CDR3 bases: TGTGCCAGCAGTGAGGGGCTGAATAATTCACCCCTCCACTTT.